The source of this T cell receptor beta chain is a study of blood T cell repertoires in COVID-19. Generated by immunoSEQ multiplex PCR, the TCRdb table keeps only in-frame clones and is missing some. The data contain about 200,000 clones, over 70% of them singletons. Sequenced sample: peripheral blood. The origin of this receptor is a middle-aged man with acute or convalescent COVID-19.

The CDR3 region has the DNA TGTGCCAGTAGTCCTTCTAAGTTAGCTAACTATGGCTACACCTTC. Translated: CASSPSKLANYGYTF. The chain employs TRBV19 and TRBJ1-2; D is undetermined. This CDR3 is 15 amino acids long. CDR1 LNHDA and CDR2 SQIVND come from the germline V gene (reference sequence). The V end was cut by 5 bases, the J end by 0 bases, with 13 bases between.